The entry that follows covers one TCR beta chain sequence. Antigen specificity is unknown. This sample is drawn from a study of T cells after yellow fever vaccination. TCRdb re-called the 5' RACE reads with MiXCR, one entry per CDR3 protein. The table shows just under 600,000 distinct CDR3 sequences, with approximately 13% occurring only once. General study findings and limits: CD4 and CD8 compartments shared a small share of clonotypes, likely from convergent recombination.

J lost 8 bases, V lost 1 base, and 7 bases had no gene match. CDR1 and CDR2 (germline): SGHTA, FQGNSA. CDR3 length: 14 residues. The V call is TRBV7-2, the J call TRBJ1-2; the match to TRBD1 covers 7 bases. This TCR came from a man in his thirties or forties who received the YFV17D yellow fever vaccine. The material was PBMCs, obtained on the day of the yellow fever booster vaccination. This CDR3 is CASSLDGRGYGYTF. In DNA form, the CDR3 reads TGTGCCAGCAGCTTAGACGGCAGGGGGTACGGCTACACCTTC.